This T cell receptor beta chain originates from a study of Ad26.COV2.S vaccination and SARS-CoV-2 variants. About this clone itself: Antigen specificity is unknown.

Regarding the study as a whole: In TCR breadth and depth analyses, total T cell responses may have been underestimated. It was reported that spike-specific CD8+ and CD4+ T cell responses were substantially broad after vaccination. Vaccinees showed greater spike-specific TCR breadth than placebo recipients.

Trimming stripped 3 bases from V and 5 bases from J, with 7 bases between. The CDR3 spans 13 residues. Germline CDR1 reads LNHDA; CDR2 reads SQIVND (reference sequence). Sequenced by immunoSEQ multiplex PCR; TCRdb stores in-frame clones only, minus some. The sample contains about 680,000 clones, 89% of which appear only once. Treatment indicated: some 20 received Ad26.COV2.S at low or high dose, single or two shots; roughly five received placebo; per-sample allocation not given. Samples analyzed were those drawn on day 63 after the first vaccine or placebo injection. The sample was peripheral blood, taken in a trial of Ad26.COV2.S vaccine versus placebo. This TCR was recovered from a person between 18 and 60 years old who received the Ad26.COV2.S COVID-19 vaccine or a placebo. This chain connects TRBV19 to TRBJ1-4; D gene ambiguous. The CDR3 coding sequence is TGTGCCAGTAGTATGAAGGGAAATGAAAAACTGTTTTTT. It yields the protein CASSMKGNEKLFF.